This is a list of T cell receptor beta chains from one sample in a study of shared clonotypes between healthy human individuals. The repertoire was sequenced with immunoSEQ multiplex PCR; TCRdb's copy has only in-frame clones and lacks some. The repertoire holds 2 million or so clones, with 85% to 95% as singletons. The sequencing input was naive CD4+ T cells sorted from blood. These receptors came from a man aged 18 to 35 in good health. Both conserved end residues are trimmed from each CDR3. Each record gives: V gene, J gene, CDR3 protein.

TRBV6-6	TRBJ2-2	ASSYRRTGDTGELF
TRBV5-6	TRBJ1-3	ASGSRRDGNTIY
TRBV9	TRBJ2-7	ASSCTYEQY
TRBV4-1	TRBJ1-1	ASSRGTVNTEAF
TRBV27	TRBJ2-2	ASIASGQFYTGELF
TRBV6-1	TRBJ2-3	ASSGPATDTDTQY
TRBV5-4	TRBJ2-7	ASSLGATPSSYEQY
TRBV7-3	TRBJ1-1	ASSQMSNTEAF
TRBV4-1	TRBJ2-6	ASSRFSEGLSGANVLT
TRBV5-6	TRBJ2-7	ASSLEASGRSYEQY
TRBV6-1	TRBJ2-5	ASSPGQKYQETQY
TRBV4-1	TRBJ2-2	ASSQVPGTSGSAGELF
TRBV5-1	TRBJ2-2	ASSLGTNTGELF
TRBV5-4	TRBJ2-3	ASSMGGTDTQY
TRBV7-9	TRBJ2-5	ASSLGHSQETQY
TRBV11-2	TRBJ1-2	ASSLDQGMGTVYGYT
TRBV30	TRBJ1-3	AWSESGNTIY
TRBV6-6	TRBJ1-2	ASTHGGAKSGYT
TRBV9	TRBJ1-3	ASSVVEGRDTIY
TRBV30	TRBJ2-5	AWSVQGQETQY
TRBV6-6	TRBJ2-5	ASRRLAQETQY
TRBV5-6	TRBJ2-7	ASSLGPSSYEQY
TRBV2	TRBJ2-7	ASSGAPRERSEQY
TRBV19	TRBJ2-1	ASLYLPETGAFSYNEQF
TRBV7-2	TRBJ1-2	ASSLAGQGGYT
TRBV30	TRBJ1-3	AWSASSGNTIY
TRBV29-1	TRBJ2-2	SVVFGGRTNTGELF
TRBV5-1	TRBJ2-5	ASSLNPGGQETQY
TRBV6-5	TRBJ2-5	ASRRGTPRGETQY
TRBV10-3	TRBJ2-7	AISQAGSEQY
TRBV6-5	TRBJ2-1	ASSANAEQF
TRBV18	TRBJ1-3	ASSPLDSYSGNTIY
TRBV5-4	TRBJ2-1	ASSSPSGRLNEQF
TRBV7-2	TRBJ2-2	ASSPQAGTANTGELF
TRBV6-5	TRBJ1-4	ASSYSRQGAGKLF
TRBV27	TRBJ2-1	ASSLLDGRATYEQF
TRBV6-5	TRBJ2-1	ASSYSTGRPGNEQF
TRBV27	TRBJ2-7	ASSFGTVSYEQY
TRBV6-5	TRBJ2-5	ASSYGLAGNQETQY
TRBV6-1	TRBJ1-4	ASGTTGRVNEKLF
TRBV9	TRBJ2-2	ASSPPDSPGDTGELF
TRBV4-1	TRBJ2-7	ASSPDRGYEQY
TRBV7-9	TRBJ1-6	ASSSSRTGAQDNSPLH
TRBV28	TRBJ2-2	ASTVDRGFSGELF
TRBV7-9	TRBJ1-2	ASSLVTGDYGYT
TRBV5-5	TRBJ2-1	ASSFGSNIEQF
TRBV19	TRBJ2-5	ASSLNAQETQY
TRBV28	TRBJ2-3	ASSLFSWIQRGSEDTQY
TRBV10-2	TRBJ2-2	ASSESRMGSGELF
TRBV5-5	TRBJ1-6	ASSLQGRSYNSPLH
TRBV12-5	TRBJ1-1	ASGRQEGNGITEAF
TRBV6-5	TRBJ2-7	ASSYSLAGSSYEQY
TRBV20-1	TRBJ2-7	SASGDTEQY
TRBV2	TRBJ1-6	ASLVTSSYNSPLH